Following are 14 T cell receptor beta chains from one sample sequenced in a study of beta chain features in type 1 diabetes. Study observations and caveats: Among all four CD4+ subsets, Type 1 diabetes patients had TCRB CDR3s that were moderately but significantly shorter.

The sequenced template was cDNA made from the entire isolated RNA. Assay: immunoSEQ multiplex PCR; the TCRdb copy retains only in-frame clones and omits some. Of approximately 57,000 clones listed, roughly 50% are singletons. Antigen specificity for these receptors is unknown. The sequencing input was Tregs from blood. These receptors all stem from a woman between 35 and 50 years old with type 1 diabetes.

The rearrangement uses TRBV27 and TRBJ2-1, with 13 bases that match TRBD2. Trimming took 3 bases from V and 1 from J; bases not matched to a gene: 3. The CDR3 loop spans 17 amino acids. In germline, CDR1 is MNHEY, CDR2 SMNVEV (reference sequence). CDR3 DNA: TGTGCCAGCAGTTTCGGACTAGCGGGGGCATCCTACAATGAGCAGTTCTTC. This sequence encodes CASSFGLAGASYNEQFF.

CDR3 coding DNA: TGTGCCAGCACCCCTATAAGCTCCTACAATGAGCAGTTCTTC. The encoded protein is CASTPISSYNEQFF. The rearrangement joins TRBV6-6 to TRBJ2-1; D unclear. Trimming removed 7 bases at V and 0 bases at J, with 10 bases between. From germline, CDR1 is MNHNY and CDR2 SVGAGI (reference sequence). CDR3 length: 14 residues.

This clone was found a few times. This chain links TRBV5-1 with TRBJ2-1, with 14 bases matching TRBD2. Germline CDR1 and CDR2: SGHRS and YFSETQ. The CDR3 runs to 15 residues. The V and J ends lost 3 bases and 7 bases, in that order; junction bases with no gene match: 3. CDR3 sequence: CASSYGTSGSNEQFF. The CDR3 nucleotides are TGCGCCAGCAGCTATGGGACTAGCGGGAGTAATGAGCAGTTCTTC.

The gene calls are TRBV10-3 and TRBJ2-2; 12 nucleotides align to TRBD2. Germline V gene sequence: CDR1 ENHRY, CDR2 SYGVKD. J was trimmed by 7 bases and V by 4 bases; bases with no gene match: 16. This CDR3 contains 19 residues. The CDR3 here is CAISGPETSGRSGGGELFF. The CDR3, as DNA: TGTGCCATCAGTGGTCCCGAGACTAGCGGGAGATCCGGAGGCGGGGAGCTGTTTTTT.

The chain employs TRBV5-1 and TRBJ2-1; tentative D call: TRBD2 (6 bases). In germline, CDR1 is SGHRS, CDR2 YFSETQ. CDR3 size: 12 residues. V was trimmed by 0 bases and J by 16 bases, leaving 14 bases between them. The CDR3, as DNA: TGCGCCAGCAGCTTGGCCAGGGAGGTTAGATTCTTC. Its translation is CASSLAREVRFF.

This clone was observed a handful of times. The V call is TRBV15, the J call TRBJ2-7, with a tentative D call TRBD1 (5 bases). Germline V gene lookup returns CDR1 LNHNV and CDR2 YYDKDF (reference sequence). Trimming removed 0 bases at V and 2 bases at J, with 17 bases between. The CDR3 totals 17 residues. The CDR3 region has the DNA TGTGCCACCAGCAGAGACCTCCCCGGCCAGGGCCCCTACGAGCAGTACTTC. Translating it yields CATSRDLPGQGPYEQYF.

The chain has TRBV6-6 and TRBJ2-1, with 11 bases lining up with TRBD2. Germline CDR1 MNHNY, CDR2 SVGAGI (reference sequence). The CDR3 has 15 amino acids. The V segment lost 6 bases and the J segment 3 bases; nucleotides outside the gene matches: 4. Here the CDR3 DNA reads TGTGCCAGCAGCGCCACTAGCGGGAGCTACAATGAGCAGTTCTTC. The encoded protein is CASSATSGSYNEQFF.

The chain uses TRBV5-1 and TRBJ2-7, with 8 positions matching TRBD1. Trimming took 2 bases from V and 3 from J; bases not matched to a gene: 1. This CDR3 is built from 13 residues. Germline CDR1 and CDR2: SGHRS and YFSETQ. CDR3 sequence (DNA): TGCGCCAGCAGCTTTACAGGGGGCTACGAGCAGTACTTC. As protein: CASSFTGGYEQYF.

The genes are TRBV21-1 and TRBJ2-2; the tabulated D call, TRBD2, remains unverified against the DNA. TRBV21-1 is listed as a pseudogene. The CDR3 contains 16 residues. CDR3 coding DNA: TGTGCCAGCAGCAAAGGGAGGGCTCCCATCACCGGGGAGCTGTTTTTT. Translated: CASSKGRAPITGELFF.

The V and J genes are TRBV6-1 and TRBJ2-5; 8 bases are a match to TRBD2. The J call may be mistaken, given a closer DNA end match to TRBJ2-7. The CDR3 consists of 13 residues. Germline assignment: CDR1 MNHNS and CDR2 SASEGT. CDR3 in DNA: TGTGCCAGCAGTCGGGGGGGGGTCTACGAGCAGTACTTC. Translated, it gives CASSRGGVYEQYF.

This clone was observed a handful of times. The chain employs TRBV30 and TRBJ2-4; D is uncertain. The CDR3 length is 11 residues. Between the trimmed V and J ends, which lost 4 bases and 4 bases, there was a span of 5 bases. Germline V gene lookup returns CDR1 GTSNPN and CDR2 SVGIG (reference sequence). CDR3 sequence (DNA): TGTGCCTGGACCCGGAAAAACATTCAGTACTTC. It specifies CAWTRKNIQYF.

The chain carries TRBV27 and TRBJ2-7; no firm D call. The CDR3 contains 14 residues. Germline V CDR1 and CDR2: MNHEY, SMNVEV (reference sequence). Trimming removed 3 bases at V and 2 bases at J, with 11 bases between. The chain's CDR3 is CASSFGGLTYEQYF. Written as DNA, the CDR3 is TGTGCCAGCAGTTTCGGCGGCTTAACCTACGAGCAGTACTTC.

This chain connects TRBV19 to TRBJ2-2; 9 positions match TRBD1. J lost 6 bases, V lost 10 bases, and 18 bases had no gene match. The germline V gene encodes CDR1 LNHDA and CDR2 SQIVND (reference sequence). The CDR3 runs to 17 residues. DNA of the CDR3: TGTGCCACTGACCCCTCCCGAGGGACAGGGTATTCCGGGGAGCTGTTTTTT. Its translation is CATDPSRGTGYSGELFF.

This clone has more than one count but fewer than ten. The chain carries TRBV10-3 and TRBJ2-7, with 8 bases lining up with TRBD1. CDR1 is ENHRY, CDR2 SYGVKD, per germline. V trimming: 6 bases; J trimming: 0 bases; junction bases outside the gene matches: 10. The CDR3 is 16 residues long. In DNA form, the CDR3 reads TGTGCCATCAGACTACAGGGGGAAGGGAGCTCCTACGAGCAGTACTTC. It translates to CAIRLQGEGSSYEQYF.